The clone carrying this T cell receptor (beta chain) was seen more than once but under ten times. Its target is not known. This CDR3 has 14 residues. V was clipped by 1 base and J by 5 bases, with 10 bases between them. Per the germline V gene, CDR1 is SGHKS and CDR2 is YYEKEE (reference sequence). Patients aged 18 to 65 had newly diagnosed hyperthyroidism of under 2 months' duration. The source of the sample is a study of T cells in Graves' hyperthyroidism and ophthalmopathy. Study outcomes and limitations: Most thyroid clonotypes with frequency above 0.001 were detected in blood.

Amplified regions were TCR beta CDR3 sequences from RNA transcripts. The HTBI primer set drove a first-round RT-PCR of the TCR CDR3. TCRdb processed the multiplex PCR reads anew with MiXCR; each CDR3 protein has one entry. The sample includes 300,000 to 500,000 distinct CDR3 sequences, 14% to 15% of them seen just once. This rearrangement joins TRBV5-5 to TRBJ1-5; possibly TRBD1 for D (5 bases). Specimen: blood. This sequence originates from a woman younger than 45 with Graves' hyperthyroidism. The CDR3 loop is CASSLFQGYQPQHF. CDR3 nucleotide sequence: TGTGCCAGCAGCTTGTTTCAGGGCTATCAGCCCCAGCATTTT.